These 13 T cell receptor beta chains originate from one sample sequenced in a study of blood T cell repertoires in COVID-19. This table comes from immunoSEQ multiplex PCR, and its TCRdb copy is limited to in-frame clones, with some not included. The sample has under 65,000 clones; over 80% are singletons. Sequenced sample: peripheral blood. Source of these receptors: a woman aged 55-70 years with acute or convalescent COVID-19.

This clone was picked up a small number of times. The chain links TRBV6-4 to TRBJ2-2, with D uncertain. V lost 0 bases, J lost 0 bases, and 8 bases lay in between. The CDR3 spans 16 residues. Germline lookup yields CDR1 MRHNA and CDR2 SNTAGT. The CDR3 region has the DNA TGTGCCAGCAGTGACTCGAGTGTTCCGAACACCGGGGAGCTGTTTTTT. It encodes CASSDSSVPNTGELFF.

This clone was detected a few times. The chain employs TRBV4-3 and TRBJ2-3; 8 bases align to TRBD2. The CDR3 runs 16 residues. Germline V gene data show CDR1 as LGHNA and CDR2 as YSLEER. Trimming cost V 0 bases and J 0 bases; bases outside gene matches: 2. This chain's CDR3 is CASSQDRGGSTDTQYF. The CDR3, as DNA: TGCGCCAGCAGCCAAGACCGGGGGGGGAGCACAGATACGCAGTATTTT.

This rearrangement joins TRBV5-1 to TRBJ1-1; D is undetermined. The CDR3 has 14 amino acids. V lost 3 bases, J lost 0 bases, and 9 bases lay in between. CDR1 SGHRS and CDR2 YFSETQ come from the germline V gene. The CDR3 here is CASSYGPMNTEAFF. The CDR3 DNA reads TGCGCCAGCAGCTATGGCCCCATGAACACTGAAGCTTTCTTT. The full variable domain, rest sourced from reference TRBV5-1 and TRBJ1-1, is KAGVTQTPRYLIKTRGQQVTLSCSPISGHRSVSWYQQTPGQGLQFLFEYFSETQRNKGNFPGRFSGRQFSNSRSEMNVSTLELGDSALYLCASSYGPMNTEAFFGQGTRLTVV.

V usage is TRBV7-2 and J usage is TRBJ2-1; a possible D gene is TRBD1 (5 bases). The germline V gene encodes CDR1 SGHTA and CDR2 FQGNSA. This CDR3 has 13 amino acids. V lost 1 base and J 6 bases, leaving 7 bases between the germline ends. CDR3 protein: CASSLGGPNEQFF. CDR3 sequence (DNA): TGTGCCAGCAGCTTAGGGGGCCCCAATGAGCAGTTCTTC.

The chain uses TRBV4-2 and TRBJ2-3; the match to TRBD2 covers 7 bases. The CDR3 totals 17 residues. J was trimmed by 0 bases and V by 4 bases; bases with no gene match: 10. In germline, CDR1 is LGHNA, CDR2 YNFKEQ. The CDR3, as DNA: TGTGCCAGCAGCCTAACCTCAACGGGGGGTAGCACAGATACGCAGTATTTT. Its protein is CASSLTSTGGSTDTQYF.

The CDR3 here is CASRRQGMGEKLFF. CDR3 DNA: TGTGCCAGTAGAAGACAGGGGATGGGTGAAAAACTGTTTTTT. The chain combines TRBV19 with TRBJ1-4; 8 nucleotides line up with TRBD1. Germline CDR1 LNHDA, CDR2 SQIVND (reference sequence). The CDR3 sequence is 14 residues long. The trim removed 6 bases at V and 7 bases at J, leaving 7 bases unmatched. Full variable domain (rest looked up from reference TRBV19 and TRBJ1-4): DGGITQSPKYLFRKEGQNVTLSCEQNLNHDAMYWYRQDPGQGLRLIYYSQIVNDFQKGDIAEGYSVSREKKESFPLTVTSAQKNPTAFYLCASRRQGMGEKLFFGSGTQLSVL.

A few counts support this clone. The chain uses TRBV7-9 and TRBJ1-6; weak D call: TRBD1 (5 bases). The V gene lost 5 bases and the J gene lost 7 bases, with 15 bases spanning the gap. The CDR3 consists of 15 residues. Per the germline V gene, CDR1 is SEHNR and CDR2 is FQNEAQ (reference sequence). This chain's CDR3 is CASSPPQGGNSPLHF. DNA of the CDR3: TGTGCCAGCAGCCCCCCCCAGGGAGGCAATTCACCCCTCCACTTT.

This rearrangement joins TRBV4-3 to TRBJ1-5; D possibly corresponds to TRBD1 (6 bases). From germline, CDR1 is LGHNA and CDR2 YSLEER. With 2 bases removed from V and 6 bases from J, the gap between germline ends came to 8 bases. This CDR3 comprises 13 residues. The CDR3 bases are TGCGCCAGCAGCCAAAACAGGGCTCAGCCCCAGCATTTT. It encodes CASSQNRAQPQHF.

The table lists this clone with a few counts. This chain uses TRBV30 with TRBJ1-1, with 7 bases aligning to TRBD1. Germline lookup yields CDR1 GTSNPN and CDR2 SVGIG (reference sequence). This CDR3 is built from 12 residues. After removal of 4 bases from V and 4 bases from J, the junction contained 3 bases not matched to a gene. The CDR3 loop is CAWTSGGTEAFF. The CDR3, as DNA: TGTGCCTGGACCTCAGGGGGCACTGAAGCTTTCTTT.

This rearrangement joins TRBV29-1 to TRBJ2-1; D is possibly TRBD2 (7 bases). Trimming took off 4 bases at V and 9 bases at J, with 19 bases between the two ends. CDR3 length: 14 amino acids. CDR1 and CDR2 from the germline V gene are SQVTM and ANQGSEA. CDR3 region: CSVVGWGGPSEQFF. CDR3 nucleotides: TGCAGCGTTGTGGGGTGGGGGGGCCCCAGTGAGCAGTTCTTC.

The chain recombines TRBV18 with TRBJ2-3; D may be TRBD1 (6 bases). V was trimmed by 4 bases and J by 5 bases, leaving 10 bases between them. CDR1 is KGHSH and CDR2 is LQKENI in the germline V gene. The CDR3 loop spans 13 amino acids. The CDR3 protein is CASSLRDKDTQYF. CDR3 sequence (DNA): TGTGCCAGCTCACTACGGGACAAAGATACGCAGTATTTT.

This chain joins TRBV11-2 and TRBJ1-6; TRBD1 aligns across 11 bases. After removal of 4 bases from V and 8 bases from J, the junction contained 4 bases not matched to a gene. The CDR3 covers 15 residues. CDR1 and CDR2 (germline): SGHAT, FQNNGV. CDR3 DNA sequence: TGTGCCAGCAGCTCACGGACAGGGGGCGATTCACCCCTCCACTTT. Translation gives CASSSRTGGDSPLHF.

V usage is TRBV4-2 and J usage is TRBJ2-7; 10 nucleotides align to TRBD2. The CDR3 is 16 residues long. Germline values: CDR1 LGHNA, CDR2 YNFKEQ. V lost 4 bases and J lost 0; bases outside the gene matches: 6. For the CDR3, the DNA is TGTGCCAGCAGCCGATCAGCGGGGGGGGGCTCCTACGAGCAGTACTTC. It yields the protein CASSRSAGGGSYEQYF.